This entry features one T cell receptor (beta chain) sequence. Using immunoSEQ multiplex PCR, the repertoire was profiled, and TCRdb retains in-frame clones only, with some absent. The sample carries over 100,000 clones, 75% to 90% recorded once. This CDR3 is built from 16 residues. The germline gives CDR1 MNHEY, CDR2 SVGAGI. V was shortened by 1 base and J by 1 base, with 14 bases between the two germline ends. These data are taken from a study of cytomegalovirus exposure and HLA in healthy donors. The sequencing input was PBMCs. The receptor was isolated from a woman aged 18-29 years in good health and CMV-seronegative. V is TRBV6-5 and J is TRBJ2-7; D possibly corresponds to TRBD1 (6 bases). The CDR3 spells CASSYLSGQRSYEQYF. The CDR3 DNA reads TGTGCCAGCAGTTACTTATCAGGACAGCGGTCCTACGAGCAGTACTTC.